This is a list of T cell receptor beta chains from one sample in a study of human T cells and chemical hapten exposure. TCRdb independently ran MiXCR on the RACE reads; one entry per CDR3 protein. The table includes a few hundred thousand distinct CDR3 sequences, about 6% detected once. The starting material was whole blood, obtained in connection with sensitization to the hapten diphenylcyclopropenone (DPC). Every receptor here comes from a woman younger than 30 with alopecia areata. Some clones in this sample may be carry-over from other donors' samples. CDR3s include the opening cysteine and the closing phenylalanine or tryptophan. D genes are given only for firm matches. Clone size is not always given. Where it is, it says once, few, many or a class for expanded clones.

J gene	clone size	D gene	V gene	CDR3 protein	CDR3 DNA
TRBJ2-3	once	TRBD2	TRBV7-2	CASSLMTSRTDTQYF	TGTGCCAGCAGCTTAATGACTAGCCGCACAGATACGCAGTATTTT
TRBJ2-2	many	.	TRBV3-1	CASSQEAGELFF	TGTGCCAGCAGCCAAGAGGCCGGGGAGCTGTTTTTT
TRBJ1-2	many	TRBD1	TRBV7-9	CASSQKPGQGMSYGYTF	TGTGCCAGCAGCCAAAAACCCGGACAGGGGATGTCCTATGGCTACACCTTC
TRBJ2-3	many	.	TRBV28	CASLGGHTDTQYF	TGTGCCAGCTTGGGCGGCCACACAGATACGCAGTATTTT
TRBJ2-1	.	.	TRBV29-1	CSVVPRGQTNNEQFF	TGCAGCGTTGTCCCCCGGGGCCAGACAAACAATGAGCAGTTCTTC
TRBJ2-7	few	.	TRBV20-1	CSASLAPHEQYF	TGCAGTGCTTCACTAGCCCCCCACGAGCAGTACTTC
TRBJ2-5	few	.	TRBV9	CASSVPSSGKQETQYF	TGTGCCAGCAGCGTACCCAGCTCAGGGAAACAAGAGACCCAGTACTTC
TRBJ1-1	many	.	TRBV28	CASSSGTWTEAFF	TGTGCCAGCAGTTCTGGGACTTGGACTGAAGCTTTCTTT
TRBJ1-6	many	.	TRBV12-3/TRBV12-4	CASSSGQSPLHF	TGTGCCAGCAGTTCGGGTCAATCACCCCTCCACTTT
TRBJ1-1	few	.	TRBV6-1	CASTLAAWDTEAFF	TGTGCCAGCACGTTAGCTGCATGGGACACTGAAGCTTTCTTT
TRBJ2-1	.	TRBD2	TRBV6-2/TRBV6-3	CASSIAGPRNEQFF	TGTGCCAGCAGCATAGCGGGGCCCAGAAATGAGCAGTTCTTC
TRBJ2-6	few	.	TRBV13	CASSRPGVGGANVLTF	TGTGCCAGCAGCCGCCCGGGGGTGGGAGGGGCCAACGTCCTGACTTTC
TRBJ1-2	few	.	TRBV7-9	CASSLEAIGYTF	TGTGCCAGCAGCTTAGAGGCGATTGGCTACACCTTC
TRBJ1-3	many	.	TRBV6-2/TRBV6-3	CASRPSDRYSGNTIYF	TGTGCCAGCAGACCGTCCGACAGGTACTCTGGAAACACCATATATTTT
TRBJ2-2	.	TRBD2	TRBV12-3/TRBV12-4	CATRASSGGAPGELFF	TGTGCCACCAGGGCCTCTAGCGGGGGGGCCCCCGGGGAGCTGTTTTTT
TRBJ1-6	few	.	TRBV4-3	CASSQVNGRSVYNSPLHF	TGCGCCAGCAGCCAAGTTAATGGTCGCAGCGTCTATAATTCACCCCTCCACTTT
TRBJ1-3	many	.	TRBV6-5	CASSYSPVSSGNTIYF	TGTGCCAGCAGTTACTCGCCGGTTAGCTCTGGAAACACCATATATTTT
TRBJ2-5	few	.	TRBV29-1	CSVGDGQETQYF	TGCAGCGTGGGGGACGGGCAAGAGACCCAGTACTTC
TRBJ1-4	many	.	TRBV25-1	CASSDASAGEEKLFF	TGTGCCAGCAGTGATGCCTCCGCGGGGGAAGAAAAACTGTTTTTT
TRBJ1-5	few	TRBD1	TRBV7-2	CASSPGTGFQPQHF	TGTGCCAGCAGCCCTGGGACAGGGTTTCAGCCCCAGCATTTT
TRBJ1-6	few	TRBD1	TRBV4-1	CASSQGDPGQGWSPLHF	TGCGCCAGCAGCCAAGGAGATCCCGGACAGGGCTGGTCACCCCTCCACTTT
TRBJ2-3	few	TRBD2	TRBV7-2	CASSLGGGAWPDTQYF	TGTGCCAGCAGCTTAGGCGGGGGGGCATGGCCAGATACGCAGTATTTT
TRBJ2-3	few	TRBD2	TRBV12-3/TRBV12-4	CASSPGLAGRYTQYF	TGTGCCAGCAGTCCCGGACTAGCGGGGAGGTATACGCAGTATTTT
TRBJ2-1	few	TRBD2	TRBV3-1	CASSPTSGDDNEQFF	TGTGCCAGCAGCCCGACTAGCGGGGACGACAATGAGCAGTTCTTC
TRBJ2-7	.	TRBD1	TRBV7-9	CASSLGLWDRAYEQYF	TGTGCCAGCAGCTTAGGACTTTGGGACAGGGCCTACGAGCAGTACTTC
TRBJ2-1	few	TRBD2	TRBV7-9	CASSLGLAGDLQFF	TGTGCCAGCAGCTTGGGACTAGCGGGGGATTTGCAGTTCTTC
TRBJ1-1	many	.	TRBV7-2	CASSLGRGRENTEAFF	TGTGCCAGCAGCTTAGGGAGGGGTCGGGAGAACACTGAAGCTTTCTTT
TRBJ2-1	many	.	TRBV5-5	CASSFDVSYNEQFF	TGTGCCAGCAGCTTTGACGTATCCTACAATGAGCAGTTCTTC
TRBJ2-7	.	.	TRBV10-3	CAISGSEGQYF	TGTGCCATCAGTGGGTCCGAGGGGCAGTACTTC
TRBJ2-7	.	TRBD2	TRBV20-1	CSAPRDGGIEQYF	TGCAGTGCTCCCCGGGACGGGGGGATCGAGCAGTACTTC
TRBJ1-1	many	.	TRBV6-2/TRBV6-3	CASSYEGRTEAFF	TGTGCCAGCAGTTACGAAGGGCGGACTGAAGCTTTCTTT
TRBJ2-3	many	TRBD1	TRBV6-4	CASSEPGQGSNTQYF	TGTGCCAGCAGTGAACCGGGACAGGGGTCGAATACGCAGTATTTT
TRBJ2-2	few	.	TRBV11-3	CASSLKGVSNTGELFF	TGTGCCAGCAGCTTAAAAGGGGTCTCGAACACCGGGGAGCTGTTTTTT
TRBJ1-5	many	.	TRBV19	CASSMIGNQPQHF	TGTGCCAGTAGTATGATCGGCAATCAGCCCCAGCATTTT
TRBJ1-6	many	.	TRBV20-1	CSARDNPSSYNSPLHF	TGCAGTGCTAGAGATAACCCGAGCTCCTATAATTCACCCCTCCACTTT
TRBJ1-3	few	TRBD1	TRBV12-3/TRBV12-4	CASSPDREGGNTIYF	TGTGCCAGCAGTCCTGACAGGGAGGGAGGAAACACCATATATTTT
TRBJ1-1	many	.	TRBV6-6	CASKVQGINTEAFF	TGTGCCAGCAAGGTTCAGGGTATTAACACTGAAGCTTTCTTT
TRBJ2-2	few	TRBD1	TRBV7-9	CASSLRGPVTGELFF	TGTGCCAGCAGCTTGAGGGGGCCGGTCACCGGGGAGCTGTTTTTT
TRBJ1-2	.	TRBD1	TRBV4-3	CASSQDLVRTGVSSGYTF	TGCGCCAGCAGCCAAGATCTAGTCCGGACAGGGGTGTCTAGTGGCTACACCTTC
TRBJ2-2	many	.	TRBV28	CASSLPGPGPGELFF	TGTGCCAGCAGTTTGCCGGGACCCGGTCCCGGGGAGCTGTTTTTT
TRBJ1-4	many	.	TRBV28	CASRAASNEKLFF	TGTGCCAGTCGAGCGGCCAGCAATGAAAAACTGTTTTTT
TRBJ1-6	many	.	TRBV12-3/TRBV12-4	CASKIDRPNSPLHF	TGTGCCAGCAAGATCGACAGGCCGAATTCACCCCTCCACTTT
TRBJ2-4	few	.	TRBV12-5	CASLSGTRNIQYF	TGTGCTAGCCTGTCCGGGACCCGAAACATTCAGTACTTC
TRBJ1-2	few	.	TRBV6-6	CASIIASGTDYGYTF	TGTGCCAGCATTATCGCATCCGGGACTGACTATGGCTACACCTTC
TRBJ2-1	many	TRBD2	TRBV10-3	CAISGGGLAEFF	TGTGCCATCAGCGGAGGGGGACTAGCTGAGTTCTTC
TRBJ1-3	many	.	TRBV15	CATSRGAGDANTIYF	TGTGCCACCAGCAGAGGAGCAGGGGATGCAAACACCATATATTTT
TRBJ2-5	.	TRBD1	TRBV6-5	CASKKFQGASWETQYF	TGTGCCAGCAAGAAATTTCAGGGGGCGAGTTGGGAGACCCAGTACTTC
TRBJ1-1	.	.	TRBV12-3/TRBV12-4	CASSPGRGSRTEAFF	TGTGCCAGCAGTCCAGGTAGAGGGAGTCGCACTGAAGCTTTCTTT
TRBJ1-1	.	.	TRBV6-2/TRBV6-3	CASRAVAGPEAFF	TGTGCCAGCAGAGCAGTCGCGGGGCCCGAAGCTTTCTTT
TRBJ1-6	.	TRBD1	TRBV20-1	CSARAGTDNSPLHF	TGCAGTGCTAGAGCCGGGACAGATAATTCACCCCTCCACTTT
TRBJ2-3	few	.	TRBV7-9	CASTPGPGANTQYF	TGTGCCAGCACCCCGGGACCAGGGGCCAATACGCAGTATTTT